A selection of T cell receptor beta chains follows, all from one sample in a study of molecular identifiers for immune sequencing clone quantification. TCRdb redid the calling of the PCR reads with MiXCR, one entry per CDR3 protein. The data contain some 320,000 distinct CDR3 sequences, 20% to 25% of them singletons. Sequences were obtained from naive CD8+ T cells from blood, with Jurkat cell RNA spiked in. The origin of the receptors is a human donor in good health. Some libraries in this study had Jurkat cell RNA spiked in. Both conserved end residues are part of each CDR3. The D gene is left open where the match is weak. Size is omitted from some rows. Given values are once, few, many or a class for expanded clones.

j_gene,abundance,d_gene,v_gene,CDR3nt,CDR3aa
TRBJ1-6,many,NA,TRBV11-2,TGTGCCAGCAGCTTCACGGACGGTCGTTTTCCCCTCCACTTT,CASSFTDGRFPLHF
TRBJ1-1,few,NA,TRBV4-1,TGCGCCAGCAGCCAAGAAGCGGGGGCCAGTATGAACACTGAAGCTTTCTTT,CASSQEAGASMNTEAFF
TRBJ2-7,NA,NA,TRBV3-1,TGTGCCAGCAGCCAAGGGAAGGGGGTTAGCTCCTACGAGCAGCACTTC,CASSQGKGVSSYEQHF
TRBJ2-1,many,NA,TRBV29-1,TGCAGCGCCGAGGGAACCGCCAATGAGCAGTTCTTC,CSAEGTANEQFF
TRBJ1-1,NA,NA,TRBV12-3/TRBV12-4,TGTGCCAGCAGGGGAGACAGTTGGGGATATGAAGCTTTCTTT,CASRGDSWGYEAFF
TRBJ2-2,many,NA,TRBV9,TGTGCCAGCAGCGTAGAACAGCCCCTTGTCGGGGAGCTGTTTTTT,CASSVEQPLVGELFF
TRBJ2-1,many,NA,TRBV6-5,TGTGCCAGCAGTTTCGGGGGAGGCTCCTACAATGAGCAGTTCTTC,CASSFGGGSYNEQFF
TRBJ2-3,many,NA,TRBV27,TGTGCCAGCAGTTTAGGGTCGGGGTTTAGCACAGATACGCAGTATTTT,CASSLGSGFSTDTQYF
TRBJ2-7,NA,NA,TRBV25-1,TGTGCCAGCAGTGCCTCCCCTGGGGCAGGATTCTCCTACGAGCAGTACTTC,CASSASPGAGFSYEQYF
TRBJ1-2,many,TRBD1,TRBV4-1,TGCGCCAGCGGGGATATGGGACAGGGGGCGGATGGCTACACCTTC,CASGDMGQGADGYTF
TRBJ2-7,many,NA,TRBV4-2,TGTGCCAGCAGCCAAGAAGACAGCTCCTACGAGCAGTACTTC,CASSQEDSSYEQYF
TRBJ2-7,many,NA,TRBV4-3,TGCGCCAGCAGCCAAGAGGTCAGGTTCTACGAGCAGTACTTC,CASSQEVRFYEQYF
TRBJ2-3,many,NA,TRBV5-1,TGCGCCAGCAGCTTGAACGGGATAGACACAGATACGCAGTATTTT,CASSLNGIDTDTQYF
TRBJ2-1,many,NA,TRBV15,TGTGCCACCAGCACAAACAGGGATAGGTACAATGAGCAGTTCTTC,CATSTNRDRYNEQFF
TRBJ2-7,many,TRBD1,TRBV27,TGTGCCAGCAGCGATACAGGGGGCGCGGTGTACTTC,CASSDTGGAVYF
TRBJ1-6,NA,NA,TRBV9,TGTGCCAGCAGCTCCTGGGACGCGCCCTCACCCCTCCACTTT,CASSSWDAPSPLHF
TRBJ2-3,many,TRBD1,TRBV7-9,TGTGCCAGCAGCGCGCCGGGACAGGAGGTTTATACGCAGTATTTT,CASSAPGQEVYTQYF
TRBJ2-1,few,NA,TRBV6-2/TRBV6-3,TGTGCCAGCAGTGGATCTAGGGCCGCCTACAATGAGCAGTTCTTC,CASSGSRAAYNEQFF
TRBJ2-2,many,NA,TRBV9,TGTGCCAGCAGCGCCTACGGGACCACGAACACCGGGGAGCTGTTTTTT,CASSAYGTTNTGELFF
TRBJ1-2,many,NA,TRBV6-5,TGTGCCAGCAGTTCCGACAACCGTGGCTACACCTTC,CASSSDNRGYTF
TRBJ2-7,many,NA,TRBV4-1,TGCGCCAGCAGCCAAGACGGCACCGGACTCTACGAGCAGTACTTC,CASSQDGTGLYEQYF
TRBJ1-1,few,NA,TRBV24-1,TGTGCCACCAGTGATTTAGGCCAATGCCTTCAAAGAGCTTTCTTT,CATSDLGQCLQRAFF
TRBJ2-7,many,NA,TRBV19,TGTGCCAGTAGTATAGGCCTAGGCCTGGACAACGAGCAGTACTTC,CASSIGLGLDNEQYF
TRBJ2-3,many,TRBD2,TRBV4-3,TGCGCCAGCAGCCAAGATTCTGGCGGGGGGGCCTCAAATACGCAGTATTTT,CASSQDSGGGASNTQYF
TRBJ1-1,many,NA,TRBV30,TGTGCCTGGATGGGGGAATCGGCAGGCACTGAAGCTTTCTTT,CAWMGESAGTEAFF
TRBJ1-5,many,NA,TRBV7-8,TGTGCCAGCAGCCAGGGACGGAATAGCAATCAGCCCCAGCATTTT,CASSQGRNSNQPQHF
TRBJ1-1,many,NA,TRBV29-1,TGCAGCGTTGAAGCCTCGGGCCCTGAAGCTTTCTTT,CSVEASGPEAFF
TRBJ1-1,many,TRBD1,TRBV14,TGTGCCAGCAGCCCGGGACAGTTCCCTGAAGCTTTCTTT,CASSPGQFPEAFF
TRBJ1-1,many,NA,TRBV13,TGTGCCAGCAGCTTACGTGCAGGGAGGTTCACTGAAGCTTTCTTT,CASSLRAGRFTEAFF
TRBJ2-7,few,TRBD1,TRBV27,TGTGCCAGCAGTTTCGGCCAGGGGGTGTACGAGCAGTACTTC,CASSFGQGVYEQYF
TRBJ2-2,many,NA,TRBV9,TGTGCCAGCAGCGCCCCGTTTGGGGGTGCGGGGCTTAACACCGGGGAGCTGTTTTTT,CASSAPFGGAGLNTGELFF
TRBJ2-2,NA,TRBD1,TRBV6-2/TRBV6-3,TGTGCCAGCAGTTCTCCCAGGGGGTACACCGGGGAGCTGTTTTTT,CASSSPRGYTGELFF
TRBJ2-3,many,NA,TRBV29-1,TGCAGCGTTCCCAGCTTAAACACAGATACGCAGTATTTT,CSVPSLNTDTQYF
TRBJ2-2,many,NA,TRBV29-1,TGCAGCGTTCTGGGACACAAGAACACCGGGGAGCTGTTTTTT,CSVLGHKNTGELFF
TRBJ1-4,many,NA,TRBV6-5,TGTGCCAGCAGTTACTCCCAGGGAAGGGAAAAACTGTTTTTT,CASSYSQGREKLFF
TRBJ2-3,NA,TRBD2,TRBV20-1,TGCAGTGCCTCTCCCTGGGGGCGGGGGGCGGGTTATACGCAGTATTTT,CSASPWGRGAGYTQYF
TRBJ2-1,many,TRBD2,TRBV30,TGTGCCTGGAGTTTTACTAGCGTAGGTGAGCAGTTCTTC,CAWSFTSVGEQFF
TRBJ1-1,many,NA,TRBV5-1,TGCGCCAGCAGCTCGGAGGGGGCTGAAGCTTTCTTT,CASSSEGAEAFF
TRBJ1-3,NA,TRBD1,TRBV9,TGTGGGGAACCCCAGCAGCGTAGAGGTCGGGACAGGGGACACTCTGGAAACACCATATATTTT,CGEPQQRRGRDRGHSGNTIYF
TRBJ1-1,many,NA,TRBV7-9,TGTGCCAGCAGCCCAGCCAGGGGTCCGGTGAACACTGAAGCTTTCTTT,CASSPARGPVNTEAFF
TRBJ1-5,NA,TRBD1,TRBV5-1,TGCGCCCCTCAAAGGGACAGGAACCTACCATACGATAGCAATCAGCCCCAGCATTTT,CAPQRDRNLPYDSNQPQHF
TRBJ2-7,NA,NA,TRBV28,TGTGCCAGCAGTGCCCAGGGTACCGAGCAGTACTTC,CASSAQGTEQYF
TRBJ1-4,many,NA,TRBV14,TGTGCCGCCGGGGGGCATTGGAAAAAACTGTTTTTT,CAAGGHWKKLFF
TRBJ2-2,NA,TRBD2,TRBV20-1,TGCAGTGCTAGAGATCGGGCAGCGGGGGACACCGGGGAGCTGTTTTTT,CSARDRAAGDTGELFF
TRBJ2-2,many,NA,TRBV9,TGTGCCAGCAGCGTAGGGGCAGGGAGAGACACCGGGGAGCTGTTTTTT,CASSVGAGRDTGELFF
TRBJ2-3,many,TRBD2,TRBV20-1,TGCAGTGCTAGAGTTCCCCCACTAGCGGGAGCCACAGATACGCAGTATTTT,CSARVPPLAGATDTQYF
TRBJ2-3,few,NA,TRBV30,TGTGCCTGGAGTGTTACTACCACCACAGATACGCAGTATTTT,CAWSVTTTTDTQYF
TRBJ2-7,NA,NA,TRBV7-9,TGTGCCAGCAGCTTAGTTGGGCAGTACTACTACGAGCAGTACTTC,CASSLVGQYYYEQYF
TRBJ2-1,many,TRBD2,TRBV30,TGTGCCTGGTCTAGGGCGGGAGGAAGCGAGCAGTTCTTC,CAWSRAGGSEQFF